This section outlines one T cell receptor (beta chain) sequence together with its context. This sample was taken from a study of blood T cell repertoires in COVID-19. Overall study context: The origin of the acute and convalescent COVID-19 samples was the United States, Italy and Spain. T cells, B-cell-depleted T cells, or PBMCs provided the cDNA or gDNA that served as material.

Authors' analysis steps: By means of reference gene primer amplification, nucleated cell counts were estimated. Some clones are missing from TCRdb's copy, which holds only in-frame ones; the method was immunoSEQ multiplex PCR. The DNA was the basis for D and trimming; V, J and clone size are from that table. The sample lists 150,000 to 200,000 clones, around nine tenths occurring once. V lost 4 bases, J lost 3 bases, and 3 bases stayed unmatched. The germline gives CDR1 SGHTA, CDR2 FQGNSA. The CDR3 runs 14 residues. The receptor was isolated from a man between 65 and 80 years old with acute or convalescent COVID-19. The sequencing input was peripheral blood. The chain recombines TRBV7-2 with TRBJ2-3; 8 bases map to TRBD1. Written as DNA, the CDR3 is TGTGCCAGCAGCTGGACAGGGTTGACAGATACGCAGTATTTT. It codes for CASSWTGLTDTQYF. The full variable domain, in which reference TRBV7-2 and TRBJ2-3 provide the parts outside the CDR3, is GAGVSQSPSNKVTEKGKDVELRCDPISGHTALYWYRQSLGQGLEFLIYFQGNSAPDKSGLPSDRFSAERTGGSVSTLTIQRTQQEDSAVYLCASSWTGLTDTQYFGPGTRLTVL.